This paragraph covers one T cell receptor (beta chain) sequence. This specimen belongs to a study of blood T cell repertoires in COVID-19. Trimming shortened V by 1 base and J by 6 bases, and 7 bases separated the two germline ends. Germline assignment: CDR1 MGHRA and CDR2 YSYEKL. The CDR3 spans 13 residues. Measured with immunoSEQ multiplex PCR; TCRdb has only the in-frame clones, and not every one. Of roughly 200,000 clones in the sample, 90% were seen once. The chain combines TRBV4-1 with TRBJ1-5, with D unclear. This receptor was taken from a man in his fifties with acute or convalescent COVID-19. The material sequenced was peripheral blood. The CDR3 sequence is CASSQAVSQPQHF. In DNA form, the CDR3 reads TGCGCCAGCAGCCAAGCTGTCAGTCAGCCCCAGCATTTT.